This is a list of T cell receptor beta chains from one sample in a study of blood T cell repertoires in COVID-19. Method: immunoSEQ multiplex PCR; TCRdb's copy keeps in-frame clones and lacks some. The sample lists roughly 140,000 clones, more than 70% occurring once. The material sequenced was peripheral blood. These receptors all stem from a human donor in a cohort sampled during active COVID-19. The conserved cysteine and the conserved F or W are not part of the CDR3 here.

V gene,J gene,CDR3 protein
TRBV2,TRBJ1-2,ASSIQAGPYGYT
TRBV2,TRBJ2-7,ASGSGTGRTYEQY
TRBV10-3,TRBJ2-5,AISDGSGVGETQY
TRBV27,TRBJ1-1,ASSFGAGATEAF
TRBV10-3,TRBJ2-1,AISDPLVGKVEQF
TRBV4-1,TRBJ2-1,ASSQVASGVNEQF
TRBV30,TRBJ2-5,AWRTVVPQTQY
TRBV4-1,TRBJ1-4,ASSLQGASEKLF
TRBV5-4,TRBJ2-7,ASSGDRGQEQY
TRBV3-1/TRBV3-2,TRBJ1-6,ASGTGEGNSPLH
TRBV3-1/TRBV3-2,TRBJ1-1,ASASYQGNTEAF
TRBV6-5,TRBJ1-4,ASSQSGTPNEKLF
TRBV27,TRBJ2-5,ASSLGVGTDRQETQY
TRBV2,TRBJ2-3,ASSLDYTQY
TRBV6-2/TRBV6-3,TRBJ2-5,ASSYPAGAQTQY
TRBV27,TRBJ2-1,ASSREGGYNEQF